Reported below is one T cell receptor beta chain. The antigen is not known. The data were obtained in a study of CD8 T cells in ankylosing spondylitis. Broader study findings: Ankylosing spondylitis blood appeared to carry a characteristic TCR beta motif of roughly 8 highly homologous variants.

This CDR3 contains 14 residues. Germline V gene sequence: CDR1 MNHNS, CDR2 SASEGT. After removal of 10 bases from V and 3 bases from J, the junction contained 10 bases not matched to a gene. Libraries for TCR beta were made by quantitative 5'-RACE with molecular barcodes. TCRdb re-called the 5' RACE reads with MiXCR, one entry per CDR3 protein. The sample records around 39,000 distinct CDR3 sequences, approximately 11% being singletons. This clonotype was obtained from a male donor with ankylosing spondylitis. Sequenced sample: synovial fluid, either unsorted or a sorted T cell fraction (not recorded which). The chain combines TRBV6-1 with TRBJ2-7; 9 bases line up with TRBD1. For the CDR3, the DNA is TGTGCCACCATCCGGGACAGGGTCCACTACGAGCAGTACTTC. Translated, it gives CATIRDRVHYEQYF.